This record covers a single T cell receptor beta chain. The antigen is undetermined. The data derive from a study of T cell responses to AZD1222 COVID-19 vaccine. General study findings and limits: Two doses of AZD1222 preceded a rise in Spike-specific TCR breadth and depth. Across the whole spike, CD4 TCRs peaked at regions 160-218 and 743-854. It was only after the peak T cell response that any repertoires were sampled. Among those given AZD1222, only five or six were seropositive at baseline.

The method was immunoSEQ multiplex PCR; TCRdb's version includes in-frame clones alone and lacks a portion of them. The data contain about 160,000 clones, 90% of them seen just once; the ten biggest clones take up about 1.6%. This CDR3 contains 15 residues. CDR1 is KGHSH, CDR2 LQKENI, per germline. V was clipped by 5 bases and J by 2 bases; unmatched bases: 4. V gene TRBV18 combines with J gene TRBJ1-5, with 9 bases fitting TRBD1. This receptor was identified in an adult in good health. Source: peripheral blood, taken on day 0 of AZD1222 vaccination. CDR3 DNA: TGTGCCAGCTCAGGAAGGGACAGGGGCAATCAGCCCCAGCATTTT. Translation: CASSGRDRGNQPQHF.